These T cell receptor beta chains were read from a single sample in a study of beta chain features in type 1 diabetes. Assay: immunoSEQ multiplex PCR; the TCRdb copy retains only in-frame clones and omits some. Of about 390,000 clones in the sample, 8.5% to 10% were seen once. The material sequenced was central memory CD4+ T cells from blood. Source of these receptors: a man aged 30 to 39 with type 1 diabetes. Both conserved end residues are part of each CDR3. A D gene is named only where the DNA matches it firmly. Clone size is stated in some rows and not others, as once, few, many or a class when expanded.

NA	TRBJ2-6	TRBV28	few	TGTGCCAGCAGTCGCCCGCCGGGCAGGGGGGAAACATCTGGGGCCAACGTCCTGACTTTC	CASSRPPGRGETSGANVLTF
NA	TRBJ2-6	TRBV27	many	TGTGCCAGCAGTACCATAGCCAGGGTTGCGGGGGCCAACGTCCTGACTTTC	CASSTIARVAGANVLTF
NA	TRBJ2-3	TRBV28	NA	TGTGCCGCGACCCAGGGGAGGGACGCAGATACGCAGTATTTT	CAATQGRDADTQYF
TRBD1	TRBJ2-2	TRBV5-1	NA	TGCGCCAGCAGCTATGGACGGGGACAGATAAACACCGGGGAGCTGTTTTTT	CASSYGRGQINTGELFF
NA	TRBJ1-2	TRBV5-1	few	TGCGCCAGCAGCCCGGTGGACGGTTATGGCTACACCTTC	CASSPVDGYGYTF
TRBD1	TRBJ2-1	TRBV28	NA	TGTGCCAGCAGTGGGACAGGGAGAAATGAGCAGTTCTTC	CASSGTGRNEQFF
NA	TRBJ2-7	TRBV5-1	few	TGCGCCAGCAGCTTGGGGCAGCCCGGGGCGGGCGAGCAGTACTTC	CASSLGQPGAGEQYF
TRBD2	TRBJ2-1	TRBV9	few	TGTGCCAGCGGCGCGGCGGGAGTGGGGGACAATGAGCAGTTCTTC	CASGAAGVGDNEQFF
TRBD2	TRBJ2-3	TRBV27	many	TGTGCCAGCAGTCCCTCCATTAGCGGGATAGATACGCAGTATTTT	CASSPSISGIDTQYF
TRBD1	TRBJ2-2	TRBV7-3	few	TGTGCCAGCAGCCCGGGGACAGGGCCCGGGGAGCTGTTTTTT	CASSPGTGPGELFF
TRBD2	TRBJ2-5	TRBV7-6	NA	TGTGCCAGCAGCTTTGGGGAGGGCAGCGAGACCCAGTACTTC	CASSFGEGSETQYF
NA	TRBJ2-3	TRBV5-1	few	TGCGCCAGCAGTTCCCCTCCAGTGGGGGCGCAGTATTTT	CASSSPPVGAQYF
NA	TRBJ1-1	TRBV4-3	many	TGCGCCAGCAGCCAAGGTCGATGGATCGCTGAAGCTTTCTTT	CASSQGRWIAEAFF
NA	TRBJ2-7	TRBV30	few	TGTGCCTGGAGCGAGCCCCTCCCTCGGGAGCAGTACTTC	CAWSEPLPREQYF
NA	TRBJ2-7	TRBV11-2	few	TGTGCCAGCAGCTTAGCCTTGGGCCCCTACGAGCAGTACTTC	CASSLALGPYEQYF
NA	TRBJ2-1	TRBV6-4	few	TGTGCCAGCAGTCGACTCCACGGGCCCGACAATGAGCAGTTCTTC	CASSRLHGPDNEQFF
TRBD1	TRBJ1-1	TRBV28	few	TGTGCCAGCATCAGGGGGGGTGACACTGAAGCTTTCTTT	CASIRGGDTEAFF
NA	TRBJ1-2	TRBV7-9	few	TGTGCCAGCAGCTCCCTCCAGTTCTATGGCTACACCTTC	CASSSLQFYGYTF
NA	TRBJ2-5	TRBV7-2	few	TGTGCCAGCAGCTTAGCACAGGGTCTCCAAGAGACCCAGTACTTC	CASSLAQGLQETQYF
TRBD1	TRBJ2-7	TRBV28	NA	TGTGCCAGCAGTCCACCGGGACAGAATACCTACGAGCAGTACTTC	CASSPPGQNTYEQYF
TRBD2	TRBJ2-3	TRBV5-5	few	TGTGCCAGCAGCCAAGAAGGGGCTAGCGGAAGCACAGATACGCAGTATTTT	CASSQEGASGSTDTQYF
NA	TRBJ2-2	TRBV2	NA	TGTGCCAGCTCTGTGACGAACACCGGGGAGCTGTTTTTT	CASSVTNTGELFF
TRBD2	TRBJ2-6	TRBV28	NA	TGTGCCAGCAGTTGGGGGGGGACGCGGGCCAACGTCCTGACTTTC	CASSWGGTRANVLTF
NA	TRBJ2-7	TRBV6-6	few	TGTGCCAGCAAAAAGGACGGAGAGCAGTACTTC	CASKKDGEQYF
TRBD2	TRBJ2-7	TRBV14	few	TGTGCCAGCAGCCAGCAACTCCGGACTAGCGGGAAGATCGGATACGAGCAGTACTTC	CASSQQLRTSGKIGYEQYF
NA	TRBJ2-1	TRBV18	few	TGTGCCAGCTCACCGAGGACTGTGGTGGACCGTGAGCAGTTCTTC	CASSPRTVVDREQFF
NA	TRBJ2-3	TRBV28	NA	TGTGCCAGCAGCCTAGGGGTGAGCACAGATACGCAGTATTTT	CASSLGVSTDTQYF
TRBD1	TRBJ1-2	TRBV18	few	TGTGCCAGCTCACCGGGACAGGAGTATTATGGCTACACCTTC	CASSPGQEYYGYTF
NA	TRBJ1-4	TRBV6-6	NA	TGTGCCAGCATTCCATCGGTCTACCGGGGTGAAAAACTGTTTTTT	CASIPSVYRGEKLFF
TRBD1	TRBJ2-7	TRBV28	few	TGTGCCAGCAGTTTTAACAGGGGGCCCCTTCGGAACGAGCAGTACTTC	CASSFNRGPLRNEQYF
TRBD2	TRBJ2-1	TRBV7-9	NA	TGTGCCAGCAGCTTAGGGACTAGCGCGAGAAATGAGCAGTTCTTC	CASSLGTSARNEQFF
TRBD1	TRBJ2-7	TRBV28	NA	TGTGCCAGCAGTTCGGGACAGGGCTACGAGCAGTACTTC	CASSSGQGYEQYF
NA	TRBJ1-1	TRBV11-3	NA	TGTGCCAGCAGCCCTAGATATGGAGCGAGAGAAGCTTTCTTT	CASSPRYGAREAFF
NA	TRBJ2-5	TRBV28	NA	TGTGCCAGCAGTTCACAGGCGTACCAAGAGACCCAGTACTTC	CASSSQAYQETQYF
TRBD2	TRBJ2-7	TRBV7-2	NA	TGTGCCAGCAGCCGCGGACTAGCGGGAGGGGGGTCCTACGAGCAGTACTTC	CASSRGLAGGGSYEQYF
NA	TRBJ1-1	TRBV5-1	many	TGCGCCAGCAGCTCGCTCGAGAGGGGTTACTCCATGAACACTGAAGCTTTCTTT	CASSSLERGYSMNTEAFF
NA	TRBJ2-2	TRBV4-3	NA	TGCGCCAGCAGCCAAGATGTGGGAGGCGCGAACACCGGGGAGCTGTTTTTT	CASSQDVGGANTGELFF
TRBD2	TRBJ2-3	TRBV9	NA	TGTGCCAGCAGCGCCGGGACTAGCGGACTAGGGAGGCAGTATTTT	CASSAGTSGLGRQYF
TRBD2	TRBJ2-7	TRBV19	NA	TGTGCCAGTAGTCCCGTAGCGGGGGAGTTCTACGAGCAGTACTTC	CASSPVAGEFYEQYF
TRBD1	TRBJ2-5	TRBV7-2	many	TGTGCCAGCAGCTTAGTGGGGGACAGGGCGGAGACCCAGTACTTC	CASSLVGDRAETQYF
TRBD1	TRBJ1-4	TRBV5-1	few	TGCGCCAGCAGCCGGACAGGGAGAGATGAAAAACTGTTTTTT	CASSRTGRDEKLFF
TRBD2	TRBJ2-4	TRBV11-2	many	TGTGCCAGCAGCTTATCATACGCGGGGACTACGAGTCGGGAAAACATTCAGTACTTC	CASSLSYAGTTSRENIQYF
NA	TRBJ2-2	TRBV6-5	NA	TGTGCCAGCAGTTACTCGACGGAACACGGGGAGCTGTTTTTT	CASSYSTEHGELFF
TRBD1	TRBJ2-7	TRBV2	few	TGTGCCAGCAGTTTGGGGACAGCCTACGAGCAGTACTTC	CASSLGTAYEQYF
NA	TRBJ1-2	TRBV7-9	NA	TGTGCCAGCAGCCGTAGGGCCCCCGGAGAGAGCTATGGCTACACCTTC	CASSRRAPGESYGYTF
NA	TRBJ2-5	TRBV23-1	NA	TGTGCCAGCAGCCCCTTTGGGCGCGAAGAGACCCAGTACTTC	CASSPFGREETQYF